The source of this T cell receptor (beta chain) is a study of vaccination and CD4 T cells after COVID-19. Study at large: Sampling post-COVID took place a median approximately 100 days after diagnosis (range 35 to 161). General study findings and limits: Within convalescent individuals, 304 out of 307 vaccine-specific clones proved to be spike mono-reactive.

Sample treatment: roughly 11-day PBMC culture with coronavirus spike peptide pools or control peptides (ViraFEST assay). Wells that each held around 2.1 million PBMCs were cultured with roughly 9.8 IU/ml IL-2 and approximately 10 ug/ml peptide pools. Concerning this clonotype: The antigen is undetermined.

An Oncomine TCR Beta short-read assay was used to sequence the DNA from cultured CD4+ T cells. Scientists extracted genomic DNA from CD4+ T cells grown in culture. TCRdb itself ran the PCR reads through MiXCR, one entry per CDR3 protein. The sample holds approximately 22,000 distinct CDR3 sequences, about three fifths seen once. The V and J ends lost 5 bases and 6 bases, in that order; junction bases with no gene match: 11. Germline values: CDR1 MNHNS, CDR2 SASEGT. The CDR3 loop spans 15 amino acids. The sequence was obtained from a human donor who had recovered from COVID-19. V and J are TRBV6-1 and TRBJ1-2, with 8 bases that match TRBD1. The sample comprised CD4+ T cells from blood, cultured in vitro. DNA for the CDR3: TGTGCCAGCAGTACCGACAGGGGCAAGGCGGATGGCTACACCTTC. Its protein product is CASSTDRGKADGYTF.